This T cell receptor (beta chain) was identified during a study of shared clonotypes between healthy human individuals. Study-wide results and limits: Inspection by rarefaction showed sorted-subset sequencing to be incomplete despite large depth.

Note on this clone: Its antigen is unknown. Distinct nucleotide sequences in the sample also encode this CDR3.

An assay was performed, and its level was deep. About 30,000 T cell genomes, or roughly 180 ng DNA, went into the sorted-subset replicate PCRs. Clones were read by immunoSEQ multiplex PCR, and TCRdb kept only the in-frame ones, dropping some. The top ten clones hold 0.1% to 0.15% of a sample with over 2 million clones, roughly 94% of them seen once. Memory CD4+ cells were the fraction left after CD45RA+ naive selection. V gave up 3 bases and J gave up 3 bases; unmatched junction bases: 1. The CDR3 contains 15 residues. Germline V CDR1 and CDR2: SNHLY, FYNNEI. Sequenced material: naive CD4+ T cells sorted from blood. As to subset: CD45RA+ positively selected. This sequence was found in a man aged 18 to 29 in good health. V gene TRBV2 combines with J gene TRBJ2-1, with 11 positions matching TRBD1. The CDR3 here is CASSEDRGLYNEQFF. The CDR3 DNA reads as TGTGCCAGCAGTGAGGACAGGGGGCTCTACAATGAGCAGTTCTTC.